This T cell receptor (beta chain) derives from a study of cytomegalovirus exposure and HLA in healthy donors. On the study more broadly: In an earlier analysis, 95 million to 140 million unique TCR beta sequences were found from some 200 million T cells.

Germline V gene data show CDR1 as MNHEY and CDR2 as SMNVEV (reference sequence). CDR3 size: 14 residues. The trim removed 6 bases at V and 4 bases at J, leaving 7 bases unmatched. Researchers ran the PCR with 60 Vbeta and 13 Jbeta primers. TCRdb keeps only in-frame clones here, not all; method: immunoSEQ multiplex PCR. The table shows about 190,000 clones, with 70% to 80% occurring only once. The chain combines TRBV27 with TRBJ2-7; 9 positions match TRBD1. Input material: PBMCs. This receptor was taken from a woman under 40 in good health and CMV-seropositive. CDR3 sequence: CASRPTGGDYEQYF. CDR3 DNA: TGTGCCAGCAGACCGACAGGGGGTGATTACGAGCAGTACTTC.